The 10 T cell receptor beta chains presented below share a single source sample, sequenced in a study of cytomegalovirus exposure and HLA in healthy donors. 60 Vbeta and 13 Jbeta primers were used in PCR. Assay used: immunoSEQ multiplex PCR; TCRdb lists only in-frame clones, some missing. The sample includes some 94,000 clones, roughly 80% seen only once; the top ten take about 3.3%. Sequencing was done on a sample of PBMCs. The source is a man aged 35 to 55 in good health and CMV-seronegative.

The chain is built from TRBV9 and TRBJ1-6; 10 bases fit TRBD1. The junction had 3 bases not matched to a gene; V was cut back by 3 bases and J by 6 bases. The CDR3 totals 15 residues. Per the germline V gene, CDR1 is SGDLS and CDR2 is YYNGEE. The CDR3 DNA sequence: TGTGCCAGCAGCGCGACAGGGGGCGTTAATTCACCCCTCCACTTT. The encoded protein is CASSATGGVNSPLHF. The variable domain in full, completed from reference TRBV9 and TRBJ1-6, reads DSGVTQTPKHLITATGQRVTLRCSPRSGDLSVYWYQQSLDQGLQFLIQYYNGEERAKGNILERFSAQQFPDLHSELNLSSLELGDSALYFCASSATGGVNSPLHFGNGTRLTVT.

The rearrangement links TRBV19 to TRBJ2-3; 9 bases align to TRBD1. Trimming removed 8 bases from V and 3 bases from J; junction bases left unmatched: 6. This CDR3 has 14 amino acids. From germline, CDR1 is LNHDA and CDR2 SQIVND (reference sequence). The CDR3 loop reads CASVGQGRTDTQYF. The CDR3 DNA sequence: TGTGCCAGTGTCGGACAGGGGCGGACAGATACGCAGTATTTT.

The V and J genes are TRBV28 and TRBJ2-7; D gene ambiguous. Looked up from germline, CDR1 is MDHEN and CDR2 is SYDVKM. The germline V and J ends were trimmed by 8 bases and 5 bases, with 16 bases remaining between them. The CDR3 length is 13 residues. The CDR3 DNA is TGTGCCAGCCGGCTAGACGATTCTCACGAGCAGTACTTC. It translates to CASRLDDSHEQYF.

The V gene is TRBV5-1, the J gene TRBJ2-1; 11 bases match TRBD1. V was clipped by 1 base and J by 7 bases; unmatched bases: 16. The CDR3 spans 19 residues. Germline loops: CDR1 SGHRS, CDR2 YFSETQ. In nucleotides, the CDR3 is TGCGCCAGCAGCTTGAGAGCGGTCATGGGACAGGGGGATAAGAATGAGCAGTTCTTC. Protein product: CASSLRAVMGQGDKNEQFF.

This chain joins TRBV5-1 and TRBJ1-1; TRBD1 aligns across 7 bases. Germline trimming cut 6 bases from V and 3 bases from J; bases unmatched to any gene: 5. In germline, CDR1 is SGHRS, CDR2 YFSETQ. The CDR3 spans 13 residues. The CDR3 spells CASTTGVHTEAFF. The CDR3, as DNA: TGCGCCAGCACCACAGGGGTGCACACTGAAGCTTTCTTT.

This chain uses TRBV15 with TRBJ1-1; possibly TRBD1 for D (6 bases). The CDR3 extends over 15 amino acids. V lost 6 bases to trimming and J lost 1 base, with 15 bases between them. The germline gives CDR1 LNHNV, CDR2 YYDKDF (reference sequence). This CDR3 reads CATRGETGTNTEAFF. CDR3 bases: TGTGCCACCAGGGGAGAGACAGGTACGAACACTGAAGCTTTCTTT.

The chain combines TRBV28 with TRBJ1-5, with a possible D match to TRBD1 (5 bases). CDR3 size: 14 residues. Trimming took off 7 bases at V and 6 bases at J, with 16 bases between the two ends. From germline, CDR1 is MDHEN and CDR2 SYDVKM. The CDR3 nucleotides are TGTGCCAGCAACCCGAACACAGGCCGTCAGCCCCAGCATTTT. It is translated as CASNPNTGRQPQHF.

The chain couples TRBV29-1 to TRBJ2-1; TRBD2 agrees at 9 bases. CDR1 and CDR2 from the germline V gene are SQVTM and ANQGSEA. The CDR3 runs to 15 residues. V was clipped by 5 bases and J by 7 bases; unmatched bases: 12. CDR3 amino acids: CSVSGRLAVGNEQFF. The DNA for the CDR3 is TGCAGCGTTTCGGGTCGACTAGCGGTCGGAAATGAGCAGTTCTTC.

The V and J genes are TRBV27 and TRBJ2-7; 12 nucleotides agree with TRBD1. Unmatched junction bases numbered 5, after V lost 3 bases and J lost 8 bases. CDR1 MNHEY and CDR2 SMNVEV come from the germline V gene (reference sequence). This CDR3 has 14 residues. CDR3 nucleotide sequence: TGTGCCAGCAGTTTTCCCGGGACAGGGGGCAAGCAGTACTTC. Protein sequence: CASSFPGTGGKQYF.

The rearrangement links TRBV6-5 to TRBJ1-2; 7 nucleotides agree with TRBD1. The V and J ends lost 4 bases and 5 bases, in that order; junction bases with no gene match: 4. The CDR3 totals 13 residues. Germline lookup yields CDR1 MNHEY and CDR2 SVGAGI. This CDR3 reads CASSLGDSYGYTF. The CDR3 DNA follows: TGTGCCAGCAGTTTGGGGGACAGTTATGGCTACACCTTC.